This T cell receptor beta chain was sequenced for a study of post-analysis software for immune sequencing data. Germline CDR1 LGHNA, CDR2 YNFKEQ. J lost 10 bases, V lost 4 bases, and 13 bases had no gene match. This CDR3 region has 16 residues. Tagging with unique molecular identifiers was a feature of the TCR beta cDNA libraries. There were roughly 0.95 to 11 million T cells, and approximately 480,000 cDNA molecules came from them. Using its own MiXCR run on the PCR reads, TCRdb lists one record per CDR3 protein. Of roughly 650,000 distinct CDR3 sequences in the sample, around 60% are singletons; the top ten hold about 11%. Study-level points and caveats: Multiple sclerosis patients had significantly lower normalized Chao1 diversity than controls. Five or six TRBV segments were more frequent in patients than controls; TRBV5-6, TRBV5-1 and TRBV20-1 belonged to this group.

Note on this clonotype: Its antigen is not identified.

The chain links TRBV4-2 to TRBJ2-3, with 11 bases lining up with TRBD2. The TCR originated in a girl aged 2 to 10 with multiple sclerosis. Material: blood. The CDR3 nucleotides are TGTGCCAGCAGCCCTGGGAATAGCGGGGGGGACTTCGCGCAGTATTTT. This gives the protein CASSPGNSGGDFAQYF.